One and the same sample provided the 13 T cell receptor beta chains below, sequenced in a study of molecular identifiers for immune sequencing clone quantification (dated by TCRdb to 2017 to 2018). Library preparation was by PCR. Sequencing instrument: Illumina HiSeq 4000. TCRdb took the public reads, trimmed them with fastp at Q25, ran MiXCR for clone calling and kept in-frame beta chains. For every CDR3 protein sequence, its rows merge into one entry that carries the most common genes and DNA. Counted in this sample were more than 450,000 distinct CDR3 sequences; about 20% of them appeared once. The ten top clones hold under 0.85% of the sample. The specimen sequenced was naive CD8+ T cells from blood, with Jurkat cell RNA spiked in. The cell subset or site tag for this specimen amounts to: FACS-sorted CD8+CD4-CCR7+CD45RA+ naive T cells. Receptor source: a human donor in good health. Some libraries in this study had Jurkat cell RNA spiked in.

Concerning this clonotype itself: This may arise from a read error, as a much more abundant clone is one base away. The CDR3: CASSLGSWGIVHEQYF. The CDR3 DNA reads TGTGCCAGCAGTCTTGGGAGTTGGGGTATTGTCCACGAGCAGTACTTC. The rearrangement uses TRBV12-3 or TRBV12-4 and TRBJ2-7; the D gene is possibly TRBD2 (5 bases). V lost 5 bases and J 5 bases, leaving 22 bases between the germline ends. The CDR3 sequence is 16 residues long.

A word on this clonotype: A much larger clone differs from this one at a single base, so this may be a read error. The CDR3 is CGVVIGHAGYTF. The CDR3 DNA reads as TGCGGCGTTGTCATAGGGCACGCGGGCTACACCTTC. This chain connects TRBV29-1 to TRBJ1-2; D gene ambiguous. Germline-derived CDR1 and CDR2 are SQVTM and ANQGSEA. This CDR3 contains 12 residues. Full variable domain (outside the CDR3, taken from reference TRBV29-1 and TRBJ1-2): SAVISQKPSRDICQRGTSLTIQCQVDSQVTMMFWYRQQPGQSLTLIATANQGSEATYESGFVIDKFPISRPNLTFSTLTVSNMSPEDSSIYLCGVVIGHAGYTFGSGTRLTVV.

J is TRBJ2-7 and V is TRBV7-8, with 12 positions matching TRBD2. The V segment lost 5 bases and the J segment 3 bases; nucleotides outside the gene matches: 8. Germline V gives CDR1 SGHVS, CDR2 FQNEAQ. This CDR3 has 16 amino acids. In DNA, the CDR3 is TGTGCCAGCAGCCCACTAGCGGGGGGCCCCCTCTACGAGCAGTACTTC. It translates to CASSPLAGGPLYEQYF.

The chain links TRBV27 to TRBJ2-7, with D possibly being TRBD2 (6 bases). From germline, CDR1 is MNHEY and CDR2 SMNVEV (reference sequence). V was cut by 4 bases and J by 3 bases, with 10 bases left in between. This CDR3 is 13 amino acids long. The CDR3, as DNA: TGTGCCAGCAGTTGGAGGGCCCTCTACGAGCAGTACTTC. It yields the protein CASSWRALYEQYF.

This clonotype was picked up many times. DNA of the CDR3: TGTGCCAGCAGCATTTGGGTAGATGATGAAAAACTGTTTTTT. Translating it yields CASSIWVDDEKLFF. This chain uses TRBV6-1 with TRBJ1-4; D remains unclear. This CDR3 has 14 residues. V was cut by 6 bases and J by 6 bases, with 14 bases left in between. Germline CDR1 MNHNS, CDR2 SASEGT.

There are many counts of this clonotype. The CDR3: CASSFSGGRTDTQYF. For the CDR3, the DNA is TGTGCCAGCAGCTTTAGCGGGGGACGCACAGATACGCAGTATTTT. V is TRBV7-9 and J is TRBJ2-3, with 9 bases matching TRBD2. The germline V gene has CDR1 SEHNR and CDR2 FQNEAQ (reference sequence). The J segment lost 1 base and the V segment lost 3 bases, leaving 2 bases of the junction unmatched. The CDR3 runs to 15 residues. The whole variable domain, remainder taken from reference TRBV7-9 and TRBJ2-3, is DTGVSQNPRHKITKRGQNVTFRCDPISEHNRLYWYRQTLGQGPEFLTYFQNEAQLEKSRLLSDRFSAERPKGSFSTLEIQRTEQGDSAMYLCASSFSGGRTDTQYFGPGTRLTVL.

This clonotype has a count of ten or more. CDR3 nucleotide sequence: TGTGCCAGCAGTGAAATTCCCCCGGGTTATAGCAATCAGCCCCAGCATTTT. The encoded protein is CASSEIPPGYSNQPQHF. V and J are TRBV6-1 and TRBJ1-5; D uncertain. Germline V gene data show CDR1 as MNHNS and CDR2 as SASEGT. The CDR3 covers 17 residues. V lost 2 bases, J lost 0 bases, and 14 bases lay in between.

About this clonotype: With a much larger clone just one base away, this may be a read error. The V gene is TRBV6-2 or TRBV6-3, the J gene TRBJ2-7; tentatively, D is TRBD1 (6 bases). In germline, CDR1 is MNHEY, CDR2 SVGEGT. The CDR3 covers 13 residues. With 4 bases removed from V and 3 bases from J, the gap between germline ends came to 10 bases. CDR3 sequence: CASSFGTRYEQYF. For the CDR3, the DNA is TGTGCCAGCAGTTTCGGGACACGCTACGAGCAGTACTTC.

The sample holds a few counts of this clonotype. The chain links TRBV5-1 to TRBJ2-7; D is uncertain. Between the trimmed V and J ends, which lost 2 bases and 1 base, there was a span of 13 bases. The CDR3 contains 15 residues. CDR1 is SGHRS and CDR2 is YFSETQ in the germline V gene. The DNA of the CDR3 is TGCGCCAGCAGCTTTGAGCCTACAGTGTCCTACGAGCAGTACTTC. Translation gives CASSFEPTVSYEQYF. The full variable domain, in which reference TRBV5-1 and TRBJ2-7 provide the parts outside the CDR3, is KAGVTQTPRYLIKTRGQQVTLSCSPISGHRSVSWYQQTPGQGLQFLFEYFSETQRNKGNFPGRFSGRQFSNSRSEMNVSTLELGDSALYLCASSFEPTVSYEQYFGPGTRLTVT.

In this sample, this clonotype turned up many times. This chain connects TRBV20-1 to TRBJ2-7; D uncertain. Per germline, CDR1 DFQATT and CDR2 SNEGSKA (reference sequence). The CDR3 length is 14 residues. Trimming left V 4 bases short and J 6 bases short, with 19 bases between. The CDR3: CSATPKQWPLEQYF. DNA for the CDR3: TGCAGTGCTACACCCAAACAGTGGCCCCTCGAGCAGTACTTC.

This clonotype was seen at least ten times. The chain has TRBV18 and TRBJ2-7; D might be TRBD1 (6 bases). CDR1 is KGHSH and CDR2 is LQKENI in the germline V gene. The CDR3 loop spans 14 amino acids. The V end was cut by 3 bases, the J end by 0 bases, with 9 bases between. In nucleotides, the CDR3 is TGTGCCAGCTCACCGGGGGACAACTCCTACGAGCAGTACTTC. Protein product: CASSPGDNSYEQYF.

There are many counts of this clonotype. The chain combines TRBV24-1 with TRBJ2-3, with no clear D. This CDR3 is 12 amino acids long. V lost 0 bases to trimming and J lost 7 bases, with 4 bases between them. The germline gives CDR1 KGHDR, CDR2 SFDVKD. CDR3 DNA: TGTGCCACCAGTGATTTGCCAAATACGCAGTATTTT. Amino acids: CATSDLPNTQYF.

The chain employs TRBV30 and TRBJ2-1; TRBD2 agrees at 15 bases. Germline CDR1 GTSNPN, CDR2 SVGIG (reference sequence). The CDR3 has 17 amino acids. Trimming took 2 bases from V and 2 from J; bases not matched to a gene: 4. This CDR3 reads CAWSWTSGGVAYNEQFF. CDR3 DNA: TGTGCCTGGAGTTGGACTAGCGGGGGGGTTGCCTACAATGAGCAGTTCTTC.